This record covers a single T cell receptor (beta chain). In this sample, this clonotype turned up many times. This clone's antigen is unknown. Base-call qualities are not available, and no considerably larger clone is one nucleotide away. This sample was taken from a study of blood T cells in healthy people across ages (dated by TCRdb to the mid-2010s). Looking at the study overall: In model experiments, template switching captured about one uniquely barcoded TCR beta cDNA molecule for every two T cells. For two donors (one aged 18 to 30 and one aged 80 or older), the study analyzed two additional independent replicas of 1 million unique cDNA reads from the same blood draw. Using deep sequencing normalized with unique cDNA molecular identifiers, the study measured how TCR beta repertoire diversity changes with age. The donors were divided into four age groups: young (average 16 years), middle-aged (about 41), aged (about 60) and long-lived (about 90). Donors of different ages were randomly distributed across sequencing lanes to avoid experimental bias.

Results the study describes overall, beyond this receptor: Because the CMV infection status of the donors was unknown, age-related changes in expanded clonotypes may potentially have been confounded. As age increased, observed TCR beta diversity per million T cells dropped in a roughly linear way, and a significant reduction was already evident by age 40. There was a strong correlation between observed TCR beta diversity and the percentage of naive T cells measured by flow cytometry. Compared with the aged group, more naive CD4+ T cells, fewer expanded clones and increased TCR diversity were shown by the long-lived group, suggesting age selection. Because profiling used bulk unsorted PBMCs, naive and antigen-experienced compartments could not be compared conclusively. Estimates of total diversity based on one million sequenced T cells were considered lower bounds and underestimates.

Per the germline V gene, SQVTM is the CDR1 and ANQGSEA is the CDR2. The junction shows trimming of 7 bases on V and 0 bases on J, plus 12 bases between the germline ends. From cysteine to phenylalanine, the CDR3 is 13 amino acids long. Just CDR3 DNA is preserved here, 39 bases in frame from base 1. Donors were 35 to 40 systemically healthy Caucasian individuals from Russia aged about 6 to 100 years. Each donor gave approximately 9.4 milliliters of peripheral blood, drawn into EDTA-treated Vacutainer tubes. Ficoll-Paque density-gradient centrifugation was used to isolate PBMCs, with at least 6.5 million obtained per sample. Trizol reagent was used to extract total RNA from PBMCs, with at least 6 micrograms per sample. Naive CD45RAhigh/CD27high T cell percentages were measured by flow cytometry on a PBMC aliquot from every donor. Library preparation was by 5' RACE. The sequencer listed for this sample is Illumina HiSeq 2500. The second PCR ran for roughly 7 to 11 cycles and used a J-beta primer mix along with a sample-barcoded 5' primer. A unique molecular identifier was introduced onto each TCR beta cDNA molecule by a template-switch 5' adaptor carrying 12 random nucleotides. Each sample yielded at least 3 million CDR3-containing paired-end reads. The Mint cDNA synthesis kit, primed by a TRBC-specific oligonucleotide, was used to synthesize first-strand cDNA from all RNA. Following uracil-DNA glycosylase treatment, a first 18-cycle PCR with universal primers M1SS and BC2_uni_R was performed on all cDNA. The paper's data handling went like this. For normalization, 1 million high-quality reads were randomly selected from each sample, with every read carrying a distinct molecular identifier. Reads sharing molecular identifiers were discarded rather than binned into consensus sequences. MiTCR, run with a Q25 quality threshold and the strictest error-elimination algorithm, handled CDR3 identification, clonotype clustering and error correction. A nonparametric unseen species model with Euler transformation was used to estimate a lower bound on total TCR beta diversity. Through fastp at Q25 and MiXCR, TCRdb rebuilt clones from the public reads, retaining in-frame beta chains. Rows merge per CDR3 protein into single entries with the most common DNA and genes. It is TCRdb's table, rather than the study itself, that gives the V and J calls and clone size. This sample comprises hundreds of thousands of distinct CDR3 sequences, approximately 29% of them detected only once. The leading ten clones occupy roughly 14% of the sample.

The material sequenced was blood. The sequence derives from a woman of 80 years or more in good health. Donor details come from another sample of the same person, matched by shared clones. This sequence uses TRBV29-1 and TRBJ1-1, and possibly TRBD1, on 6 matching bases. The DNA sequence is TGCAGCGCCCGCCGGACAGTGAACACTGAAGCTTTCTTT. The translation is CSARRTVNTEAFF.